The entry below gives a single T cell receptor beta chain sequence along with its context. The CDR3 contains 14 residues. The ends were cut back, 4 bases at V and 7 bases at J, with 14 bases in the middle. Germline CDR1 reads MGHRA; CDR2 reads YSYEKL. These data belong to a study of blood T cell dynamics during melanoma immunotherapy. TCRdb keeps only in-frame clones here, not all; method: immunoSEQ multiplex PCR. The sample includes over 10,000 clones, around 92% of them seen just once. The time point was: pre-treatment baseline. The material was effector memory CD8+ T cells from blood, obtained from a patient treated with checkpoint blockade. V and J are TRBV4-1 and TRBJ1-5, with TRBD1 as a possible D gene (5 bases). This receptor was taken from a human donor with melanoma. CDR3 nucleotide sequence: TGCGCCAGCAGCCGAGCCGGGGCCGGACAGCCCCAGCATTTT. This sequence encodes CASSRAGAGQPQHF.